What follows are 11 T cell receptor beta chains derived from one specimen sequenced in a study of cytomegalovirus exposure and HLA in healthy donors. TCRdb keeps only in-frame clones here, not all; method: immunoSEQ multiplex PCR. Among 120,000 to 150,000 clones listed, roughly 87% were seen once. The sample comprised PBMCs. Every receptor here comes from a man aged 18 to 30 in good health and CMV-seropositive.

The chain links TRBV6-1 to TRBJ1-5; 7 nucleotides align to TRBD1. V lost 7 bases to trimming and J lost 0 bases; unmatched junction nucleotides: 6. Germline CDR1 reads MNHNS; CDR2 reads SASEGT. This CDR3 is 15 amino acids long. In nucleotides, the CDR3 is TGTGCCAGCATGCGGGGACAGTTTAGCAATCAGCCCCAGCATTTT. Encoded protein: CASMRGQFSNQPQHF.

The J gene is TRBJ2-2, the V gene TRBV19, with D unresolved. V was trimmed by 5 bases and J by 1 base, leaving 5 bases between them. The germline CDR1 and CDR2 sequences are LNHDA and SQIVND (reference sequence). This CDR3 is 13 amino acids long. CDR3 sequence: CASSVQNTGELFF. The CDR3 DNA follows: TGTGCCAGTAGTGTCCAGAACACCGGGGAGCTGTTTTTT. The variable domain in full, completed from reference TRBV19 and TRBJ2-2, reads DGGITQSPKYLFRKEGQNVTLSCEQNLNHDAMYWYRQDPGQGLRLIYYSQIVNDFQKGDIAEGYSVSREKKESFPLTVTSAQKNPTAFYLCASSVQNTGELFFGEGSRLTVL.

The chain has TRBV19 and TRBJ1-1, with 10 bases fitting TRBD1. V lost 5 bases and J lost 11; bases outside the gene matches: 8. The CDR3 has 13 residues. Germline V gene sequence: CDR1 LNHDA, CDR2 SQIVND (reference sequence). CDR3 in DNA: TGTGCCAGTAGTCAAGGACAGGGGGTCGAGGCTTTCTTT. As protein: CASSQGQGVEAFF.

This sequence joins TRBV7-2 and TRBJ1-6; TRBD1 might be the D (6 bases). V lost 8 bases and J 6 bases, leaving 17 bases between the germline ends. Germline V gene lookup returns CDR1 SGHTA and CDR2 FQGNSA. CDR3 length: 15 residues. DNA for the CDR3: TGTGCCAGCTCCGAATGGACAGTTCGTAATTCACCCCTCCACTTT. Protein: CASSEWTVRNSPLHF.

The rearrangement links TRBV10-3 to TRBJ2-7, with D possibly matching TRBD1 (5 bases). CDR1 ENHRY and CDR2 SYGVKD come from the germline V gene. Between the trimmed V and J ends, which lost 0 bases and 5 bases, there was a span of 5 bases. This CDR3 comprises 12 residues. The CDR3: CAISESTDEQYF. In DNA form, the CDR3 reads TGTGCCATCAGTGAGTCGACAGACGAGCAGTACTTC.

This chain joins TRBV5-5 and TRBJ2-1; D might be TRBD1 (6 bases). Trimming left V 0 bases short and J 0 bases short, with 7 bases between. Germline CDR1 and CDR2: SGHKS and YYEKEE (reference sequence). There are 15 residues in the CDR3. CDR3 sequence: CASSLAGDSYNEQFF. As DNA, the CDR3 is TGTGCCAGCAGCTTGGCAGGGGACTCCTACAATGAGCAGTTCTTC.

This chain connects TRBV28 to TRBJ1-5; weak D call: TRBD1 (5 bases). The CDR3 contains 16 residues. Germline V gene data show CDR1 as MDHEN and CDR2 as SYDVKM. Deletions cut 5 bases from V and 0 bases from J, with 14 bases between. The CDR3 nucleotides are TGTGCCAGCAGTCCGCGACAGACCCATAGCAATCAGCCCCAGCATTTT. Translating it yields CASSPRQTHSNQPQHF.

This clone showed up just once. The chain recombines TRBV9 with TRBJ1-4; a weak D match, TRBD1 (5 bases). The CDR3 totals 15 residues. The germline V gene has CDR1 SGDLS and CDR2 YYNGEE. The V end lost 1 base, the J end lost 8 bases, and 15 bases lay between the germline ends. CDR3 sequence (DNA): TGTGCCAGCAGCGTAAACCCAGGGTCAGGGGAAAAACTGTTTTTT. It translates to CASSVNPGSGEKLFF.

J is TRBJ2-3 and V is TRBV5-6; the D gene is possibly TRBD2 (5 bases). This CDR3 comprises 16 residues. The V end lost 4 bases, the J end lost 6 bases, and 21 bases lay between the germline ends. Germline assignment: CDR1 SGHDT and CDR2 YYEEEE. The CDR3 here is CASSLYSGWSLDTQYF. The CDR3 bases are TGTGCCAGCAGCCTATACTCGGGGTGGTCTTTGGATACGCAGTATTTT.

This chain joins TRBV4-1 and TRBJ1-1; 8 bases match TRBD1. Germline V CDR1 and CDR2: MGHRA, YSYEKL. V was pared by 4 bases and J by 2 bases, with 6 bases of the junction left unmatched. This CDR3 is built from 15 residues. CDR3 DNA sequence: TGCGCCAGCAGCCCTTCGGGACAGGAAAACACTGAAGCTTTCTTT. Translated, it gives CASSPSGQENTEAFF.

This clone has ten or more counts. The chain links TRBV7-9 to TRBJ1-1, with D possibly being TRBD1 (5 bases). Trimming took off 8 bases at V and 6 bases at J, with 16 bases between the two ends. Germline CDR1 reads SEHNR; CDR2 reads FQNEAQ (reference sequence). The CDR3 spans 13 residues. The CDR3 sequence: CASADRQLAEAFF. The CDR3 DNA sequence: TGTGCCAGCGCCGATAGACAGCTAGCTGAAGCTTTCTTT.